A selection of T cell receptor beta chains follows, all from one sample in a study of cytomegalovirus exposure and HLA in healthy donors. The table came from immunoSEQ multiplex PCR; TCRdb's copy has only in-frame clones and leaves some out. The sample carries 200,000 or so clones, roughly 77% recorded once. The sequencing input was PBMCs. These receptors were collected from a male donor in good health and CMV-seropositive. Both conserved end residues are part of each CDR3. D genes are given only for firm matches. Not all rows give a size; the values are once, few, many and, for expanded clones, a class.

j_gene: TRBJ1-2
d_gene: .
abundance: .
v_gene: TRBV6-6
CDR3nt: TGTGCCACCGCTGGACTCTATGGCTACACCTTC
CDR3aa: CATAGLYGYTF

j_gene: TRBJ1-4
d_gene: .
abundance: .
v_gene: TRBV14
CDR3nt: TGTGCCAGCAGCCCTGTGTATGCAGGGGAAAAACTGTTTTTT
CDR3aa: CASSPVYAGEKLFF

j_gene: TRBJ1-4
d_gene: .
abundance: .
v_gene: TRBV7-2
CDR3nt: TGTGCCAGCAGTTCCCGACAGTTGGGTGAAAAACTGTTTTTT
CDR3aa: CASSSRQLGEKLFF

j_gene: TRBJ2-3
d_gene: TRBD2
abundance: .
v_gene: TRBV6-5
CDR3nt: TGTGCCAGCGGTTATTCGGGGGGTGGCACAGATACGCAGTATTTT
CDR3aa: CASGYSGGGTDTQYF

j_gene: TRBJ1-4
d_gene: TRBD1
abundance: .
v_gene: TRBV4-1
CDR3nt: TGCGCCAGCAGCCAAGAAGAACAGGGGTCTAATGAAAAACTGTTTTTT
CDR3aa: CASSQEEQGSNEKLFF

j_gene: TRBJ2-3
d_gene: TRBD1
abundance: .
v_gene: TRBV5-1
CDR3nt: TGCGCCAGCAGCTTATTACGGGACAGTTCAACAGATACGCAGTATTTT
CDR3aa: CASSLLRDSSTDTQYF

j_gene: TRBJ2-1
d_gene: .
abundance: .
v_gene: TRBV10-1
CDR3nt: TGCGCCAGCAGTGAGTCGAAGTTGAGGCGGCCCCGCGTGGTCAATGAGCAGTTCTTC
CDR3aa: CASSESKLRRPRVVNEQFF

j_gene: TRBJ2-2
d_gene: .
abundance: .
v_gene: TRBV28
CDR3nt: TGTGCCAGCACCGCGAGGTCCGGGGAGCTGTTTTTT
CDR3aa: CASTARSGELFF

j_gene: TRBJ1-3
d_gene: .
abundance: .
v_gene: TRBV6-1
CDR3nt: TGTGCCAGCAGTGATGACAGTGACTCTGGAAACACCATATATTTT
CDR3aa: CASSDDSDSGNTIYF

j_gene: TRBJ2-7
d_gene: TRBD1
abundance: .
v_gene: TRBV2
CDR3nt: TGTGCCACCGGACAGGGTAGCCACGAGCAGTACTTC
CDR3aa: CATGQGSHEQYF

j_gene: TRBJ1-6
d_gene: .
abundance: .
v_gene: TRBV28
CDR3nt: TGTGCCAGCAGTTTATACACAGTTACAAATTCACCCCTCCACTTT
CDR3aa: CASSLYTVTNSPLHF

j_gene: TRBJ1-2
d_gene: .
abundance: few
v_gene: TRBV6-5
CDR3nt: TGTGCCAGCAGTTCTTGGACAGCTACTAACTATGGCTACACCTTC
CDR3aa: CASSSWTATNYGYTF

j_gene: TRBJ2-5
d_gene: TRBD1
abundance: .
v_gene: TRBV5-1
CDR3nt: TGCGCCAGTAACCGGGCGGGACAGGGAAGAAAGACCCAGTACTTC
CDR3aa: CASNRAGQGRKTQYF

j_gene: TRBJ1-1
d_gene: TRBD1
abundance: .
v_gene: TRBV5-1
CDR3nt: TGCGCCAGCAGCGTTGAGGATTTTTTTGGGACAGCGGAAGCTTTCTTT
CDR3aa: CASSVEDFFGTAEAFF

j_gene: TRBJ2-1
d_gene: .
abundance: few
v_gene: TRBV2
CDR3nt: TGTGCCAGCAGCAGCTCCGGAGAGGGATCCAAACAGTTCTTC
CDR3aa: CASSSSGEGSKQFF

j_gene: TRBJ2-7
d_gene: TRBD2
abundance: once
v_gene: TRBV9
CDR3nt: TGTGCCAGCAGCGTAGTAGCGGGAGTCGACGAGCAGTACTTC
CDR3aa: CASSVVAGVDEQYF

j_gene: TRBJ2-2
d_gene: .
abundance: .
v_gene: TRBV10-3
CDR3nt: TGTGCCATCAACGGCAGGGAGGCCACCGGGGAGCTGTTTTTT
CDR3aa: CAINGREATGELFF

j_gene: TRBJ2-1
d_gene: .
abundance: .
v_gene: TRBV11-2
CDR3nt: TGTGCCAGCAGCGGCGGGGCAAACAATGAGCAGTTCTTC
CDR3aa: CASSGGANNEQFF

j_gene: TRBJ2-1
d_gene: TRBD1
abundance: .
v_gene: TRBV7-3
CDR3nt: TGCGCCAGCAGCTTAACGACAGGGGGTCGGAGTGACAATGAGCAGTTCTTC
CDR3aa: CASSLTTGGRSDNEQFF

j_gene: TRBJ2-7
d_gene: TRBD1
abundance: .
v_gene: TRBV2
CDR3nt: TGTGCCACCACGTCGGGACAGGGATCTTACGAGCAGTACTTC
CDR3aa: CATTSGQGSYEQYF

j_gene: TRBJ2-7
d_gene: .
abundance: .
v_gene: TRBV5-1
CDR3nt: TGCGCCAGCAGCTTTGCGCTTTTTAGAGACGAGCAGTACTTC
CDR3aa: CASSFALFRDEQYF

j_gene: TRBJ2-7
d_gene: TRBD1
abundance: .
v_gene: TRBV7-9
CDR3nt: TGTGCCAGCAGCTCTAACCGGGACAGCGACTACGAGCAGTACTTC
CDR3aa: CASSSNRDSDYEQYF

j_gene: TRBJ2-7
d_gene: TRBD1
abundance: .
v_gene: TRBV5-1
CDR3nt: TGCGCCAGCAGCTTCCCTCCCGGGACAGGCCATTACGAGCAGTACTTC
CDR3aa: CASSFPPGTGHYEQYF

j_gene: TRBJ1-6
d_gene: TRBD1
abundance: .
v_gene: TRBV7-9
CDR3nt: TGTGCCAGCAACCCAACAGGGGTAGGGGATTCACCCCTCCACTTT
CDR3aa: CASNPTGVGDSPLHF

j_gene: TRBJ1-5
d_gene: .
abundance: .
v_gene: TRBV11-2
CDR3nt: TGTGCCAGCAGCTCTGGGAGGCATCAGCCCCAGCATTTT
CDR3aa: CASSSGRHQPQHF

j_gene: TRBJ2-1
d_gene: .
abundance: few
v_gene: TRBV11-2
CDR3nt: TGTGCCAGCAGCTTAGATCGACTAGGCCATGAGCAGTTCTTC
CDR3aa: CASSLDRLGHEQFF

j_gene: TRBJ1-1
d_gene: .
abundance: .
v_gene: TRBV21-1
CDR3nt: TGTGCCAGCAGCAACATAAGGACGGGGACTGAAGCTTTCTTT
CDR3aa: CASSNIRTGTEAFF

j_gene: TRBJ1-1
d_gene: TRBD1
abundance: .
v_gene: TRBV4-3
CDR3nt: TGCGCCAGCAGCGTTAACAGGGGGCAGACTGAAGCTTTCTTT
CDR3aa: CASSVNRGQTEAFF

j_gene: TRBJ1-1
d_gene: .
abundance: few
v_gene: TRBV6-1
CDR3nt: TGTGCCAGCAGTGACAGGGGAAGTAGGACTGAAGCTTTCTTT
CDR3aa: CASSDRGSRTEAFF

j_gene: TRBJ1-2
d_gene: TRBD1
abundance: .
v_gene: TRBV7-8
CDR3nt: TGTGCCAGCAGCTTAGAAGCGGAGACAGGGGGGTATGGCTACACCTTC
CDR3aa: CASSLEAETGGYGYTF

j_gene: TRBJ2-5
d_gene: .
abundance: .
v_gene: TRBV4-2
CDR3nt: TGTGCCAGCAGCCAAGATCTTCAGGGGGGAGTGGAGGGGGAGACCCAGTACTTC
CDR3aa: CASSQDLQGGVEGETQYF

j_gene: TRBJ2-3
d_gene: .
abundance: .
v_gene: TRBV9
CDR3nt: TGTGCCAGCAGCGTAGTCCCTGGGAGGGATACGCAGTATTTT
CDR3aa: CASSVVPGRDTQYF

j_gene: TRBJ2-5
d_gene: .
abundance: .
v_gene: TRBV27
CDR3nt: TGTGCCAGCAGTCCCCACGACCGGGTCCCGGGGACCCAGTACTTC
CDR3aa: CASSPHDRVPGTQYF

j_gene: TRBJ2-3
d_gene: TRBD2
abundance: .
v_gene: TRBV28
CDR3nt: TGTGCCGGCACACGGACTAGCGGCACAGATACGCAGTATTTT
CDR3aa: CAGTRTSGTDTQYF

j_gene: TRBJ1-5
d_gene: .
abundance: once
v_gene: TRBV21-1
CDR3nt: TGTGCCAGCACCCCAACTGGGACAGGGAGTAATCAGCCCCAGCATTTT
CDR3aa: CASTPTGTGSNQPQHF

j_gene: TRBJ1-1
d_gene: .
abundance: .
v_gene: TRBV19
CDR3nt: TGTGCCAGTAGTACCTACAGGGTTGGAGCTTTCTTT
CDR3aa: CASSTYRVGAFF

j_gene: TRBJ2-1
d_gene: TRBD1
abundance: few
v_gene: TRBV11-2
CDR3nt: TGTGCCAGCAGCGCCGACAGGGGGACGCACAATGAGCAGTTCTTC
CDR3aa: CASSADRGTHNEQFF

j_gene: TRBJ2-3
d_gene: TRBD1
abundance: .
v_gene: TRBV5-1
CDR3nt: TGCGCCAGCAGCTCTGGACAGGCAGTAGATACGCAGTATTTT
CDR3aa: CASSSGQAVDTQYF

j_gene: TRBJ1-1
d_gene: .
abundance: .
v_gene: TRBV11-2
CDR3nt: TGTGCCAGCAGCTTAGATCGAGGTGGGAGCACTGAAGCTTTCTTT
CDR3aa: CASSLDRGGSTEAFF

j_gene: TRBJ1-2
d_gene: TRBD1
abundance: few
v_gene: TRBV7-2
CDR3nt: TGTGCCAGCAGCCGGGACAGAAACTATGGCTACACCTTC
CDR3aa: CASSRDRNYGYTF

j_gene: TRBJ1-5
d_gene: TRBD1
abundance: .
v_gene: TRBV19
CDR3nt: TGTGCCAGCAGGGACAGGGCTAACTTCCAGCAGCCCCAGCATTTT
CDR3aa: CASRDRANFQQPQHF

j_gene: TRBJ2-5
d_gene: TRBD2
abundance: .
v_gene: TRBV28
CDR3nt: TGTGCCAGCAATACCGGGACTAGCGGGGGTAGACAAGGGACCCAGTACTTC
CDR3aa: CASNTGTSGGRQGTQYF